This T cell receptor (beta chain) was found in a study of blood T cell repertoires in COVID-19. Looking at the study overall: Collection of acute and convalescent COVID-19 samples took place in the United States, Italy and Spain.

Deletions cut 0 bases from V and 2 bases from J, with 12 bases between. This CDR3 is built from 16 residues. Germline V lookup: CDR1 SGDLS, CDR2 YYNGEE. Donors were grouped by their self-reported clinical history. Within the 2 weeks before study entry, each person in the exposed group met a COVID-19 case. Per the original methods: Reference gene primer amplification gave estimated nucleated cell counts. Clones were read by immunoSEQ multiplex PCR, and TCRdb kept only the in-frame ones, dropping some. That table furnishes V, J and clone size, whereas the DNA furnished D and trimming. The profile shows 350,000 to 400,000 clones, approximately 89% of them singletons.

The TCR sequence derives from a woman in her thirties or forties who had been exposed to COVID-19. The sequencing sample was made of PBMCs or T cells enriched from blood (not recorded which). The J gene is TRBJ2-1, the V gene TRBV9; D is possibly TRBD2 (6 bases). The CDR3 nucleotides read TGTGCCAGCAGCGTAGCGGGGGTAGCGGCCTACAATGAGCAGTTCTTC. It yields the protein CASSVAGVAAYNEQFF.